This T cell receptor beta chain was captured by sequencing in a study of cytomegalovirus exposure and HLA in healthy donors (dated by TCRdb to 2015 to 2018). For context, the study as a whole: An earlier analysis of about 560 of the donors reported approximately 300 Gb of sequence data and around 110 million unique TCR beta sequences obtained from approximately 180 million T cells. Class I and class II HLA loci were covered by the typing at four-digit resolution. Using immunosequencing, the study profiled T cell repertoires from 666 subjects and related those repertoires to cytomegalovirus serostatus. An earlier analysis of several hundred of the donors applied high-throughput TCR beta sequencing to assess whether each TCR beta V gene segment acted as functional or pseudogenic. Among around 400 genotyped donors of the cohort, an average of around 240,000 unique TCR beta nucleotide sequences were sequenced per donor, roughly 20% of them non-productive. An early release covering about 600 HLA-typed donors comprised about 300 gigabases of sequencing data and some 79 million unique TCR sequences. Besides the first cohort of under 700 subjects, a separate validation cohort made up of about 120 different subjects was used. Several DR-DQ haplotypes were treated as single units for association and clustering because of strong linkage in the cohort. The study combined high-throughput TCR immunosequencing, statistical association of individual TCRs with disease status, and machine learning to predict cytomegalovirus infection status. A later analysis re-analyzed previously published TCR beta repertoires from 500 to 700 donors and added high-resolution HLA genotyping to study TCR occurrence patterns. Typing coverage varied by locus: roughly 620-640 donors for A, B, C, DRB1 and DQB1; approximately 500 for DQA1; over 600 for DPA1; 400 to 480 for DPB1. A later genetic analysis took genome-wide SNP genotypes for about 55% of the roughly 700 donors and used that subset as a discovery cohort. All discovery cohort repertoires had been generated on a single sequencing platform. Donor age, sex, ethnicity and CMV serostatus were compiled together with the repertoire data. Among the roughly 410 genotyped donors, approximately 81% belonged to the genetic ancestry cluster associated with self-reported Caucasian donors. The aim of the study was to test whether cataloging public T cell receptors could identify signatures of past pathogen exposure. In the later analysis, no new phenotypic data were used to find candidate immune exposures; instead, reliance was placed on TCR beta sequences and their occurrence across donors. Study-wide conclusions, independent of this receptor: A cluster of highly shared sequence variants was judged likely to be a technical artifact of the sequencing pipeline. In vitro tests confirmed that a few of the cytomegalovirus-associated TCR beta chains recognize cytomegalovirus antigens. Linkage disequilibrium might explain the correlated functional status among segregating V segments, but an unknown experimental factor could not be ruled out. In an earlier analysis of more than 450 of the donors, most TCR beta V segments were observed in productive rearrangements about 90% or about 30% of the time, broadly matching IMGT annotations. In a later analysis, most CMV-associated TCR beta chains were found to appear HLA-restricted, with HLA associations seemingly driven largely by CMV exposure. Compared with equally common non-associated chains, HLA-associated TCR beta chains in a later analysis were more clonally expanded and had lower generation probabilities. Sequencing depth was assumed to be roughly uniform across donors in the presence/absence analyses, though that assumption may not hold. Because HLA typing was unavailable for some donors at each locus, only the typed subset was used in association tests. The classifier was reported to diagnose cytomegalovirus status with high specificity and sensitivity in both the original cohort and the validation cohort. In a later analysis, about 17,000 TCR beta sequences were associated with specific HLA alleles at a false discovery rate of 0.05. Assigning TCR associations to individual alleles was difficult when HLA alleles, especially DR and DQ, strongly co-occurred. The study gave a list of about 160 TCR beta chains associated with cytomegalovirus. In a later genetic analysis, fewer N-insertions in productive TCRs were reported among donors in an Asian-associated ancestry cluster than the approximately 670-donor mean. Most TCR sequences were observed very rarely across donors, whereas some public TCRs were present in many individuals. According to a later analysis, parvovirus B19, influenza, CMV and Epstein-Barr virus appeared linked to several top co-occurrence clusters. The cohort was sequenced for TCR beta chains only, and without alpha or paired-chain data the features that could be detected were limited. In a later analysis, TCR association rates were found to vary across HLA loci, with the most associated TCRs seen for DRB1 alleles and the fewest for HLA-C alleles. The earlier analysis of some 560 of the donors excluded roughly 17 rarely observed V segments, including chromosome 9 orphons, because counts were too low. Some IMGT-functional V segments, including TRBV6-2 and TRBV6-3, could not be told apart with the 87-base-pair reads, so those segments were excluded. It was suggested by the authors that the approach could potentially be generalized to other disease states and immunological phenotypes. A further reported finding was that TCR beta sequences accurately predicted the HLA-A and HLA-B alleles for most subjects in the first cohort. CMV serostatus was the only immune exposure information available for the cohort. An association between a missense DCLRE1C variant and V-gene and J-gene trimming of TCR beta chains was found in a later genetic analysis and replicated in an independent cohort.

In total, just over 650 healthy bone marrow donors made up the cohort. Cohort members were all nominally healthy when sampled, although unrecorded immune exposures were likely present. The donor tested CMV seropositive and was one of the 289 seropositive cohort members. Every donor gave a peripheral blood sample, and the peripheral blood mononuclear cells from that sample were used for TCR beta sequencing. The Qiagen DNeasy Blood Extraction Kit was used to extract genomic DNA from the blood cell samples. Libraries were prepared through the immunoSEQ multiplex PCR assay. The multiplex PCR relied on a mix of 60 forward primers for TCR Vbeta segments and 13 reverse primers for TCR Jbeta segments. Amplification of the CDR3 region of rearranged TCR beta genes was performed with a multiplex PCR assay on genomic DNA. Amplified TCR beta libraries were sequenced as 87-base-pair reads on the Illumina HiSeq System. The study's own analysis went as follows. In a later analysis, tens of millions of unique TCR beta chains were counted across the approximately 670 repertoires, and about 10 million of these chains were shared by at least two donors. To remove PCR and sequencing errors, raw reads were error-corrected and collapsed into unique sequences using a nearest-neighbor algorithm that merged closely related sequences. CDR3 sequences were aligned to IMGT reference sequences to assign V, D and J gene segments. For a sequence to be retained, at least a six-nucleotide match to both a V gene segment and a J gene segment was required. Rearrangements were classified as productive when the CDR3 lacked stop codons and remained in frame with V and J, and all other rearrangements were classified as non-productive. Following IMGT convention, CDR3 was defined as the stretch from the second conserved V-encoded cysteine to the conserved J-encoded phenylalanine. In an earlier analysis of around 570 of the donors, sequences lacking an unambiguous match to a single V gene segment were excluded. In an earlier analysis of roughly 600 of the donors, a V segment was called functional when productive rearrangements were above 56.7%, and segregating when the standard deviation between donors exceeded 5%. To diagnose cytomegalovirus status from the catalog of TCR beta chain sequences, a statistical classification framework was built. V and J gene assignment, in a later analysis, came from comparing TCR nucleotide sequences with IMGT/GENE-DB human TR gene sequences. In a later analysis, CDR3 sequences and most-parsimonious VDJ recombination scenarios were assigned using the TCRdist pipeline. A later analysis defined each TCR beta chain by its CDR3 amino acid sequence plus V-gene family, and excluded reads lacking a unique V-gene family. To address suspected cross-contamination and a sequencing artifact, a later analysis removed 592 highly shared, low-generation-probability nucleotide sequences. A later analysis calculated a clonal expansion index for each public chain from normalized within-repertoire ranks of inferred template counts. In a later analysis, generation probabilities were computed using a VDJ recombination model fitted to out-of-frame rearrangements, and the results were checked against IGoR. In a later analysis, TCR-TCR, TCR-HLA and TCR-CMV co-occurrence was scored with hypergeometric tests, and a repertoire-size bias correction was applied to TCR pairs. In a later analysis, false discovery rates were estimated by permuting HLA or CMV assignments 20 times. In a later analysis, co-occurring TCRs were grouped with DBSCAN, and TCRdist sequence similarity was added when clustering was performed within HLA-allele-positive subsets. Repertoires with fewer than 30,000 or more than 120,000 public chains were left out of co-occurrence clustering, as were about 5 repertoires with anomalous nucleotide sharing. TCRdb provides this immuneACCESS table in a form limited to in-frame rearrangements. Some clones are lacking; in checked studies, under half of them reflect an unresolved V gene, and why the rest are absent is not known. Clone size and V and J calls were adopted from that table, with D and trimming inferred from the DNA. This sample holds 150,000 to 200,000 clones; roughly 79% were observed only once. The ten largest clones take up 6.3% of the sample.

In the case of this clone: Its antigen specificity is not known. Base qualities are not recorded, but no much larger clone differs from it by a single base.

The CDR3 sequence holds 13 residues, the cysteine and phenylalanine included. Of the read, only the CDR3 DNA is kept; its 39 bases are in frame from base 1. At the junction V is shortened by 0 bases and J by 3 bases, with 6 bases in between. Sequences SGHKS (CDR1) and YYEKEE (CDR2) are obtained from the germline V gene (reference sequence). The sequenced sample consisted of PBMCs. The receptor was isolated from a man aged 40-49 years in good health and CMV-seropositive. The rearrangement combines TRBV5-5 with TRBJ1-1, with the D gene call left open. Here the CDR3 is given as CASSLVGHTEAFF. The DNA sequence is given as TGTGCCAGCAGCTTGGTTGGGCACACTGAAGCTTTCTTT.